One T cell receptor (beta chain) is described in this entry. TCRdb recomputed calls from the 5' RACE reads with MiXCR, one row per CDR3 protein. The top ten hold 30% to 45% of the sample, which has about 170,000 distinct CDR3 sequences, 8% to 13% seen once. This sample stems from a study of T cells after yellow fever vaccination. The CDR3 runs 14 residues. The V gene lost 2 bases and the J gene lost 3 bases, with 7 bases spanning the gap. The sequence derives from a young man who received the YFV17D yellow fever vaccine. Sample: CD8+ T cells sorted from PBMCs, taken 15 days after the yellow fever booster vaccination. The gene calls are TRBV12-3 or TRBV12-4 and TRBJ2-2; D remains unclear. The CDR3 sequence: CASSLSDDTGELFF. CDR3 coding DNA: TGTGCCAGCAGTTTATCCGATGACACCGGGGAGCTGTTTTTT.